This T cell receptor (beta chain) was identified in a study of blood T cell repertoires in COVID-19. This table comes from immunoSEQ multiplex PCR, and its TCRdb copy is limited to in-frame clones, with some not included. Found here are approximately 97,000 clones, roughly 80% of them singletons; the top ten hold 4.4%. The receptor comes from a man in his sixties with acute or convalescent COVID-19. The sequenced sample was peripheral blood.

The CDR3 nucleotides are TGTGCCAGCAGTTCCCGGGACTGGAATTCACCCCTCCACTTT. This sequence encodes CASSSRDWNSPLHF. This chain joins TRBV28 and TRBJ1-6; D may be TRBD1 (5 bases). CDR1 and CDR2 (germline): MDHEN, SYDVKM. Trimming shortened V by 4 bases and J by 7 bases, and 11 bases separated the two germline ends. The CDR3 length is 14 residues.